This TCR beta chain stems from a study of cytomegalovirus exposure and HLA in healthy donors. General study results and limits: Within an earlier analysis, most TCR beta V segments proved productive either about 87% or about 30% of the time. In a later analysis, TCR beta V- and J-gene trimming was associated with a missense DCLRE1C variant.

On this clone: What it recognizes is unknown.

With 60 Vbeta and 13 Jbeta primers, the PCR was carried out. Per the authors' pipeline: Unique TCR beta chains numbered about 79 million in a later analysis, with around 11 million shared. The data were produced by immunoSEQ multiplex PCR, yet TCRdb's version contains in-frame clones alone and is incomplete. The V and J calls and clone size were taken over from that table, and D and trimming were inferred from the DNA. The table shows about 140,000 clones, with around 82% occurring only once. The sequence came from a woman between 40 and 50 years old in good health and CMV-seropositive. Sequenced input: PBMCs.

CDR3 in DNA: TGTGCCAGCAGCTATAGCGTCGACGAGCAGTACTTC. As protein: CASSYSVDEQYF. The chain combines TRBV4-2 with TRBJ2-7, with TRBD2 as a possible D gene (5 bases). The CDR3 is made up of 12 amino acids. Germline V lookup: CDR1 LGHNA, CDR2 YNFKEQ. Trimming removed 5 bases at V and 5 bases at J, with 10 bases between.